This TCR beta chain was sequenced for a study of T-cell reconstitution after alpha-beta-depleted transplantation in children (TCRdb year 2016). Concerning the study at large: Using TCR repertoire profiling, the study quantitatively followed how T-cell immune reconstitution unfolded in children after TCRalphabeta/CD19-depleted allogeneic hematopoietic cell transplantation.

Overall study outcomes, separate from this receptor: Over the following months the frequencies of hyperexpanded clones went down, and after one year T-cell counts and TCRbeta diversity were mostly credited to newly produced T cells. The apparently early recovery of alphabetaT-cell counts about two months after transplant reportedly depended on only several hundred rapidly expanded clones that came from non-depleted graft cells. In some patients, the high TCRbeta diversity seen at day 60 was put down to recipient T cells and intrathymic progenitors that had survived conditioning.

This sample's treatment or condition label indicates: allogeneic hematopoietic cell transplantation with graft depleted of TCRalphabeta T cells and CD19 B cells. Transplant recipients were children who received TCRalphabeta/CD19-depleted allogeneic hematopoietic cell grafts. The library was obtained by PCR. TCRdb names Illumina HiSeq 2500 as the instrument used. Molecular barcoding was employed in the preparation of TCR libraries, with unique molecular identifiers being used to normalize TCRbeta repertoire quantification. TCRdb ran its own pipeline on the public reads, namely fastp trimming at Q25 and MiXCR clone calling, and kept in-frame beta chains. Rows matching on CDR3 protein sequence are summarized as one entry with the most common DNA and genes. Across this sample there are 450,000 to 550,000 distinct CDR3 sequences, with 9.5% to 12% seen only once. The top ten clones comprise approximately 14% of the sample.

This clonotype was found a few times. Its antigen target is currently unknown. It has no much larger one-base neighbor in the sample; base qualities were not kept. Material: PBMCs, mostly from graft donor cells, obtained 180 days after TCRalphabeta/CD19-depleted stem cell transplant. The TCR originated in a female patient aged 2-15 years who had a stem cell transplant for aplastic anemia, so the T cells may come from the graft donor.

In nucleotide form, the sequence is TGCAGTGCAATCACTGGGGCAGTTGAGACCCAGTACTTC. It translates to CSAITGAVETQYF. This sequence uses TRBV20-1 and TRBJ2-5; 5 matching bases give a weak D call of TRBD1. The CDR3 measures 13 amino acids from cysteine to phenylalanine. CDR3 DNA only is kept here, 39 bases in frame from base 1. V drops 6 bases and J drops 5 bases, leaving 16 bases in between. According to the germline V gene (reference sequence), CDR1 reads DFQATT and CDR2 reads SNEGSKA.